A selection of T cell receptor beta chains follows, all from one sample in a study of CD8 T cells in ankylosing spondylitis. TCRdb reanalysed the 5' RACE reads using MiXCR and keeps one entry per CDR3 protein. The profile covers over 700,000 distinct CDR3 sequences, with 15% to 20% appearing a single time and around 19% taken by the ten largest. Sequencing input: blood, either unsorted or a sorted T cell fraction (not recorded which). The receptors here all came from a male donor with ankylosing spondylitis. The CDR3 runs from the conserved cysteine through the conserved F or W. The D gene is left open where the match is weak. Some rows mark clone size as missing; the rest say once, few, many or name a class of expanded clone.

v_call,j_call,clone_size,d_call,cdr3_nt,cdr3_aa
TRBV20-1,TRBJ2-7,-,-,TGCAGTGCTAGCGGCGATTACTACGAGCAGTACTTC,CSASGDYYEQYF
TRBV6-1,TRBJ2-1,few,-,TGTGCCAGCAGTGAACTCGAAGGATCCTCCTACAATGAGCAGTTCTTC,CASSELEGSSYNEQFF
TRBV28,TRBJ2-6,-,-,TGTGCCAGCAGTTTAGTGGGCTGGGCAGGGACGTCTGGGGCCAACGTCCTGACTTTC,CASSLVGWAGTSGANVLTF
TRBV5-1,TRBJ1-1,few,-,TGCGCCAGCAGCTTGGGGGGCCCCGGGACTGAAGCTTTCTTT,CASSLGGPGTEAFF
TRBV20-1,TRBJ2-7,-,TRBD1,TGCAGTGCTAGAGATACCACCTCCGGGACAGGGCGCGAGCAGTACTTC,CSARDTTSGTGREQYF
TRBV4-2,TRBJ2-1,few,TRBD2,TGTGCCAGCAGCCAAGTAGGGGCTAGCGGGAGCTATGAGCAGTTCTTC,CASSQVGASGSYEQFF
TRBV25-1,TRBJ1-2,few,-,TGTGCCAGTCGGGACAAGACAATCTATGGCTACACCTTC,CASRDKTIYGYTF
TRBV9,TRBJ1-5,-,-,TGTGCCAGCAGCCCAGGCCAGGGCAGGCAGCCCCAGCATTTT,CASSPGQGRQPQHF
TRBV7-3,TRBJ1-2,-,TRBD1,TGTGCCAGCAGCAACCCGGGACAGCGCGGCTACACCTTC,CASSNPGQRGYTF
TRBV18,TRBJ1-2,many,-,TGTGCCAGCTCACCACCCCAGGGCGCGGGCTACACCTTC,CASSPPQGAGYTF
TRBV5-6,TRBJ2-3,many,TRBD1,TGTGCCAGCAGCTTGGCCGACAGGGGGCCGTTTTTTTCGCAGTATTTT,CASSLADRGPFFSQYF
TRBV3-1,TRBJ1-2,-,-,TGTGCCAGCAGCCGGAAAAGAGGCGAAGGGTCCCCTTATGGCTACACCTTC,CASSRKRGEGSPYGYTF
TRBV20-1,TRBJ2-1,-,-,TGCAGTGCGACCGAGGGGGGGGGCTTTTACAATGAGCAGTTCTTC,CSATEGGGFYNEQFF
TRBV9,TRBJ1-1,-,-,TGTGCCAGCAGCCCCCGTCAGGGTTCTATTGAAGCTTTCTTT,CASSPRQGSIEAFF
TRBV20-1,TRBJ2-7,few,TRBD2,TGCAGTGCTAGAGACACTAGCGGGAGTCCCCCTGGCGAGCAGTACTTC,CSARDTSGSPPGEQYF
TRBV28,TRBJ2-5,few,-,TGTGCCAGCAGTCCCGGGGTCAGTCAAGAGACCCAGTACTTC,CASSPGVSQETQYF
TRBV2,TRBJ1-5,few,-,TGTGCCAGCAGTAGCCGTCTCAGTCAAAATCAGCCCCAGCATTTT,CASSSRLSQNQPQHF
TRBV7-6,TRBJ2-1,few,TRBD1,TGTGCCAGCAGCCCCCAACCGGGACAGACAGTACTCGGGCAGTTCTTC,CASSPQPGQTVLGQFF
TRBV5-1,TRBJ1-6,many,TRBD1,TGCGCCAGCAGCTGGAGGGACAGGGATTCACCCCTCCACTTT,CASSWRDRDSPLHF
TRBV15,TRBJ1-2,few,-,TGTGCCACCAGCAGAGATCGTACAGGGTCGAGCTATGGCTACACCTTC,CATSRDRTGSSYGYTF
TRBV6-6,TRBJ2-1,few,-,TGTGCCAGCAGTTCCGTCTCTAGGCAGTTCTTC,CASSSVSRQFF
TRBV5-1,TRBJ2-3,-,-,TGCGCCAGCAGCTTGGACGGCGGACAGTCGGTCGATACGCAGTATTTT,CASSLDGGQSVDTQYF
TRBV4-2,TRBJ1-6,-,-,TGTGCCAGCAGCCAAGTTGGGGATAATTCACCCCTCCACTTT,CASSQVGDNSPLHF
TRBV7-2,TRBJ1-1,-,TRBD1,TGTGCCAGCAGCCCGCCCCGACAGGGTGGGACTTTCTTT,CASSPPRQGGTFF
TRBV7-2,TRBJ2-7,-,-,TGTGCCAGCAGCTTAGAACCAGGGCCCTACGAGCAGTACTTC,CASSLEPGPYEQYF
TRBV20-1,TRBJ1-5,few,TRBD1,TGCAGTGCTTCGACAGGGACCAATCAGCCCCAGCATTTT,CSASTGTNQPQHF
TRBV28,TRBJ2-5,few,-,TGTGCCAGCACCCGGGGGTTTCAAGAGACCCAGTACTTC,CASTRGFQETQYF
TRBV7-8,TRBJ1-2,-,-,TGTGCCAGCAGCTTAGTCGGCGGTTCTAACTATGGCTACACCTTC,CASSLVGGSNYGYTF
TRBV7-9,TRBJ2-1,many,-,TGTGCCAGCAGTTTAGGGGGAAGTGAGCAGTTCTTC,CASSLGGSEQFF
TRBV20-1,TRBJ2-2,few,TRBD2,TGCAGTGCTACCCCGACTAGCGCCTATACCGGGGAGCTGTTTTTT,CSATPTSAYTGELFF